The T cell receptor beta chain under discussion was sequenced for a study of blood T cell repertoires in COVID-19. Study background: T cells, B-cell-depleted T cells, or PBMCs supplied cDNA or gDNA.

In the study's own analysis: Reference gene primer amplification gave nucleated cell count estimates. The method was immunoSEQ multiplex PCR; TCRdb's version includes in-frame clones alone and lacks a portion of them. That table gives V, J and clone size, and the DNA gave D and trimming. The sample has a few hundred thousand clones, 80% to 90% seen once. CDR3 length equals 15 residues. V dropped 5 bases and J dropped 2; count of bases not matched to a gene: 5. Per germline, CDR1 SEHNR and CDR2 FQNEAQ (reference sequence). This sequence originates from a man between 40 and 49 years old with acute or convalescent COVID-19. Sample: peripheral blood. The V gene is TRBV7-9, the J gene TRBJ2-7; TRBD1 aligns across 11 bases. The CDR3 DNA is TGTGCCAGCAGCGGAGCGGGACAGGGGGCCTACGAGCAGTACTTC. Amino acids: CASSGAGQGAYEQYF.